This TCR beta chain was recorded in a study of T-cell memory formation after mild COVID-19. This clonotype was detected a few times. TCRdb re-analysed the 5' RACE reads in MiXCR, keeping a single row per CDR3 protein. The repertoire holds 250,000 to 350,000 distinct CDR3 sequences, roughly a fifth seen once, with roughly 21% in the top ten. Material: PBMCs or a T cell subset sorted from them (not recorded which). This receptor was identified in a man aged 18 to 35 who had mild COVID-19 (a few samples of this study predate the infection). Cell type and time point are not known.

CDR3 protein: CASSLVTDSYEQYF. The CDR3 DNA reads TGCGCCAGCAGCTTGGTGACAGACTCCTACGAGCAGTACTTC. The chain recombines TRBV5-1 with TRBJ2-7, with a weak D call TRBD1 (5 bases). V dropped 0 bases and J dropped 0 bases, with 7 bases sitting between them. The germline CDR1 and CDR2 sequences are SGHRS and YFSETQ. The length of the CDR3 is 14 residues.